This T cell receptor (beta chain) was found in a study of blood T cell repertoires in COVID-19. Trimming shortened V by 3 bases and J by 2 bases, and 11 bases separated the two germline ends. This CDR3 comprises 14 residues. Per germline, CDR1 SGHTA and CDR2 FQGNSA. Profiling relied on immunoSEQ multiplex PCR, and the TCRdb table lists in-frame clones only, not all of them. The sample carries about 270,000 clones, about nine tenths recorded once. The TCR was taken from a woman in her sixties who had recovered from COVID-19. This chain connects TRBV7-2 to TRBJ2-7; D might be TRBD2 (5 bases). What was sequenced was peripheral blood. The CDR3 coding sequence is TGTGCCAGCAGCTTTGGAGGACCCGCCTACGAGCAGTACTTC. It is translated as CASSFGGPAYEQYF.